The rows below give T cell receptor beta chains drawn from one sample of a study of blood T cell repertoires in COVID-19. The data were produced by immunoSEQ multiplex PCR, yet TCRdb's version contains in-frame clones alone and is incomplete. The profile shows 90,000 to 120,000 clones, roughly 80% of them singletons. Sequencing was done on a sample of peripheral blood. The receptor source for this set is a human donor in a cohort sampled during active COVID-19. Each CDR3 is given with its conserved first and last residue. Each record gives: V gene, clone size, J gene, CDR3 length, D gene, CDR3 protein, CDR3 DNA. A D gene is named only where the DNA matches it firmly. Clone size is stated in some rows and not others, as once, few, many or a class when expanded.

TRBV27	.	TRBJ2-1	16	TRBD1	CASSLTGAGSYNEQFF	TGTGCCAGCAGCCTAACAGGGGCAGGCTCCTACAATGAGCAGTTCTTC
TRBV7-2	.	TRBJ1-1	14	TRBD1	CASSLAGQISEAFF	TGTGCCAGCAGCTTAGCGGGACAGATTTCTGAAGCTTTCTTT
TRBV12-3/TRBV12-4	.	TRBJ1-1	13	.	CASTPGFDTEAFF	TGTGCCAGCACCCCAGGGTTCGACACTGAAGCTTTCTTT
TRBV5-1	.	TRBJ2-5	15	TRBD1	CASRTDRDRQETQYF	TGCGCCAGCAGAACGGACCGGGACAGACAAGAGACCCAGTACTTC
TRBV7-3	.	TRBJ2-1	13	.	CASSLTRVNEQFF	TGTGCCAGCAGCTTAACCCGCGTGAATGAGCAGTTCTTC
TRBV10-3	.	TRBJ2-5	17	TRBD1	CAISEFRQGAIQETQYF	TGTGCCATCAGTGAGTTTAGACAGGGGGCTATACAAGAGACCCAGTACTTC
TRBV2	.	TRBJ1-2	16	TRBD1	CASSPLDRDVNYGYTF	TGTGCCAGCAGCCCTCTGGACAGGGATGTTAACTATGGCTACACCTTC
TRBV27	.	TRBJ2-7	15	.	CASSPRPTGLYEQYF	TGTGCCAGCTCTCCCCGCCCGACAGGCCTCTACGAGCAGTACTTC
TRBV24-1	.	TRBJ2-2	15	TRBD1	CATSWTGEGTGELFF	TGTGCCACCAGCTGGACAGGGGAGGGCACCGGGGAGCTGTTTTTT
TRBV7-9	.	TRBJ1-1	13	TRBD1	CASSLQGAAEAFF	TGTGCCAGCAGCTTGCAGGGGGCGGCTGAAGCTTTCTTT
TRBV7-2	.	TRBJ2-7	16	TRBD2	CASSLRLAASSYEQYF	TGTGCCAGCAGCTTACGACTAGCGGCGAGCTCCTACGAGCAGTACTTC
TRBV7-2	.	TRBJ1-1	16	.	CASSSHTPLVNTEAFF	TGTGCCAGCAGTAGTCATACTCCGCTAGTGAACACTGAAGCTTTCTTT
TRBV5-5	few	TRBJ2-2	17	.	CASHRRAGGGNTGELFF	TGTGCCAGTCACCGGCGGGCCGGCGGAGGGAACACCGGGGAGCTGTTTTTT
TRBV7-9	.	TRBJ2-2	17	TRBD1	CASSLGDRAKETGELFF	TGTGCCAGCAGCCTAGGGGACAGGGCGAAGGAAACCGGGGAGCTGTTTTTT
TRBV27	.	TRBJ2-7	16	TRBD2	CASSLLGLAGSYEQYF	TGTGCCAGCAGTCTACTGGGACTAGCGGGTTCCTACGAGCAGTACTTC
TRBV5-1	.	TRBJ1-1	15	TRBD1	CASSLVGQGYTEAFF	TGCGCCAGCAGCTTGGTGGGACAGGGATACACTGAAGCTTTCTTT
TRBV27	.	TRBJ2-5	13	.	CASSRLLKETQYF	TGTGCCAGCAGCCGACTCCTAAAAGAGACCCAGTACTTC
TRBV4-3	once	TRBJ1-4	15	TRBD1	CASSTGQGDSEKLFF	TGCGCCAGCAGCACCGGACAGGGAGATAGTGAAAAACTGTTTTTT
TRBV4-2	once	TRBJ2-3	19	.	CASSQVGARGLWGEDTQYF	TGTGCCAGCAGCCAAGTAGGGGCTAGAGGATTATGGGGGGAAGATACGCAGTATTTT
TRBV5-1	many	TRBJ2-7	14	TRBD2	CASSRWEGLYEQYF	TGCGCCAGCAGCCGCTGGGAGGGCCTGTACGAGCAGTACTTC
TRBV14	.	TRBJ1-4	14	TRBD1	CASSLRTGREKLFF	TGTGCCAGCAGCCTACGGACAGGGCGAGAAAAACTGTTTTTT
TRBV7-2	.	TRBJ1-5	15	.	CASSLQQGGNQPQHF	TGTGCCAGCAGCTTACAGCAGGGCGGCAATCAGCCCCAGCATTTT
TRBV5-1	.	TRBJ2-3	18	TRBD2	CASSPGTSARLSTDTQYF	TGCGCCAGCAGCCCCGGGACTAGTGCTCGACTCAGCACAGATACGCAGTATTTT
TRBV7-2	.	TRBJ2-5	16	.	CASSLGGASSVETQYF	TGTGCCAGCAGCTTGGGGGGGGCAAGTAGTGTCGAGACCCAGTACTTC
TRBV5-1	.	TRBJ1-2	16	TRBD1	CASSHTGVGTNYGYTF	TGCGCCAGCAGCCACACAGGGGTAGGGACTAACTATGGCTACACCTTC
TRBV7-2	.	TRBJ2-1	15	TRBD2	CASSWGLAGENKQFF	TGTGCCAGCAGCTGGGGACTAGCGGGAGAAAACAAGCAGTTCTTC
TRBV5-5	.	TRBJ2-7	14	.	CASTFFGASYEQYF	TGTGCCAGCACCTTTTTTGGTGCGTCCTACGAGCAGTACTTC
TRBV18	few	TRBJ1-4	18	TRBD1	CASSPPGQGFATNEKLFF	TGTGCCAGCTCACCGCCGGGACAGGGGTTTGCAACTAATGAAAAACTGTTTTTT
TRBV7-9	many	TRBJ1-1	15	TRBD1	CASSPSGTGGTEAFF	TGTGCCAGCAGCCCCTCCGGGACAGGGGGCACTGAAGCTTTCTTT
TRBV19	once	TRBJ1-2	13	.	CASSIEGFPGYTF	TGTGCCAGTAGTATAGAGGGCTTCCCTGGCTACACCTTC
TRBV7-6	.	TRBJ2-6	16	TRBD1	CASSTRTGSGANVLTF	TGTGCCAGCAGCACCAGGACAGGCTCTGGGGCCAACGTCCTGACTTTC
TRBV7-6	.	TRBJ2-1	17	TRBD2	CASSLVGLAGGRNEQFF	TGTGCCAGCAGCTTAGTGGGACTAGCGGGAGGGAGGAATGAGCAGTTCTTC
TRBV19	.	TRBJ2-2	13	.	CASSIGLTGELFF	TGTGCCAGTAGTATAGGTCTCACCGGGGAGCTGTTTTTT
TRBV19	.	TRBJ1-2	15	TRBD1	CASSTYRDSWDGYTF	TGTGCCAGTAGTACGTACCGGGACAGCTGGGATGGCTACACCTTC
TRBV18	.	TRBJ2-5	13	.	CASSPPLLKTQYF	TGTGCCAGCTCACCACCTCTACTGAAGACCCAGTACTTC
TRBV5-1	.	TRBJ2-3	16	.	CASSPPGYPLTDTQYF	TGCGCCAGCAGCCCACCGGGGTACCCCCTCACAGATACGCAGTATTTT
TRBV25-1	.	TRBJ1-4	16	TRBD1	CASSESGTVSNEKLFF	TGTGCCAGCAGTGAATCTGGGACAGTTTCTAATGAAAAACTGTTTTTT
TRBV11-3	.	TRBJ1-1	15	TRBD1	CASSLTGEMNTEAFF	TGTGCCAGCAGCTTAACAGGGGAAATGAACACTGAAGCTTTCTTT
TRBV18	.	TRBJ1-1	12	.	CASSLGSTEAFF	TGTGCCAGCTCCCTGGGGAGCACTGAAGCTTTCTTT
TRBV30	once	TRBJ1-5	13	TRBD1	CAWSEGGDQPQHF	TGTGCCTGGAGTGAAGGGGGCGATCAGCCCCAGCATTTT
TRBV27	.	TRBJ2-1	14	TRBD2	CASSRESSYNEQFF	TGTGCCAGCTCGCGGGAGAGCTCCTACAATGAGCAGTTCTTC
TRBV13	.	TRBJ1-2	15	TRBD1	CASRIRQGLLYGYTF	TGTGCCAGCAGGATAAGACAGGGTCTTTTGTACGGCTACACCTTC
TRBV6-6	.	TRBJ2-1	17	TRBD1	CASRRGGAGNSYNEQFF	TGTGCCAGCAGGCGAGGGGGCGCAGGTAACTCCTACAATGAGCAGTTCTTC
TRBV2	.	TRBJ2-1	16	TRBD2	CASTRRTSVSYNEQFF	TGTGCCAGCACTCGACGGACTAGCGTTTCCTACAATGAGCAGTTCTTC
TRBV30	.	TRBJ2-1	17	TRBD2	CACGGSGIASSYNEQFF	TGTGCCTGCGGGGGTAGCGGGATAGCTAGCTCCTACAATGAGCAGTTCTTC
TRBV7-2	.	TRBJ2-5	15	TRBD1	CASSLASTGGETQYF	TGTGCCAGCAGCTTAGCGAGTACAGGGGGCGAGACCCAGTACTTC
TRBV2	few	TRBJ1-6	13	.	CASRDKMNSPLHF	TGTGCCAGCAGGGACAAAATGAATTCACCCCTCCACTTT
TRBV18	.	TRBJ2-7	15	TRBD1	CASSSGTGEGYEQYF	TGTGCCAGCTCATCTGGGACAGGGGAGGGCTACGAGCAGTACTTC
TRBV19	.	TRBJ2-6	15	.	CASSRSRSGANVLTF	TGTGCCAGTAGTCGCAGTCGCTCTGGGGCCAACGTCCTGACTTTC
TRBV9	.	TRBJ1-1	15	.	CASSVGHSLPSEAFF	TGTGCCAGCAGCGTTGGACATTCACTACCCTCTGAAGCTTTCTTT
TRBV7-2	.	TRBJ1-1	17	.	CASSLEGGFGMNTEAFF	TGTGCCAGCAGCTTAGAAGGAGGGTTCGGCATGAACACTGAAGCTTTCTTT
TRBV30	.	TRBJ1-1	10	.	CAWAYTEAFF	TGTGCGTGGGCGTACACTGAAGCTTTCTTT
TRBV9	.	TRBJ1-1	15	TRBD1	CASSGGQGTNTEAFF	TGTGCCAGCAGTGGGGGACAGGGAACGAACACTGAAGCTTTCTTT
TRBV19	.	TRBJ2-3	15	TRBD2	CASSIGAGGTDTQYF	TGTGCCAGTAGTATAGGAGCGGGGGGCACAGATACGCAGTATTTT
TRBV7-8	.	TRBJ1-2	15	.	CASSLAPGANYGYTF	TGTGCCAGCAGCTTAGCTCCGGGGGCTAACTATGGCTACACCTTC
TRBV19	few	TRBJ1-1	15	.	CASSIDQRRRTEAFF	TGTGCCAGTAGTATAGATCAGCGGCGCCGCACTGAAGCTTTCTTT
TRBV10-3	.	TRBJ2-1	14	.	CAISEYQESNEQFF	TGTGCCATCAGTGAGTACCAGGAAAGCAATGAGCAGTTCTTC
TRBV5-5	once	TRBJ1-2	14	.	CASSVDSGSYGYTF	TGTGCCAGCAGCGTGGACAGCGGTAGTTATGGCTACACCTTC
TRBV10-3	few	TRBJ2-2	15	.	CAISDTVKNTGELFF	TGTGCCATCAGTGATACTGTGAAGAACACCGGGGAGCTGTTTTTT